A single sample is the source of the 6 T cell receptor beta chains below, sequenced in a study of cytomegalovirus exposure and HLA in healthy donors. The PCR had 60 Vbeta and 13 Jbeta primers. Libraries were prepared by immunoSEQ multiplex PCR; TCRdb keeps only in-frame clonotypes and omits some of them. The sample lists approximately 160,000 clones, around 80% seen once, with roughly 6.4% in the top ten. The material sequenced was PBMCs. These receptors all stem from a woman in her forties in good health and CMV-seropositive.

The rearrangement links TRBV10-3 to TRBJ1-1; 7 positions agree with TRBD1. Germline loops: CDR1 ENHRY, CDR2 SYGVKD. V lost 7 bases to trimming and J lost 4 bases; unmatched junction nucleotides: 9. The CDR3 covers 14 residues. CDR3 loop: CAITRQGVSTEAFF. As DNA, the CDR3 is TGTGCCATCACCCGACAGGGTGTGTCCACTGAAGCTTTCTTT.

This clone has a handful of counts. The chain combines TRBV27 with TRBJ1-2; D ambiguous. V dropped 7 bases and J dropped 6 bases, with 21 bases sitting between them. The CDR3 is 15 amino acids. The germline V gene has CDR1 MNHEY and CDR2 SMNVEV (reference sequence). The CDR3 DNA is TGTGCCAGCACCCCCCGAGGGAGGTTTCTTCATGGCTACACCTTC. Encoded protein: CASTPRGRFLHGYTF.

V usage is TRBV10-1 and J usage is TRBJ1-1, with unresolved D. Trimming removed 6 bases from V and 3 bases from J, with 11 bases in between. The V gene's germline CDR1 is WNHNN and CDR2 SYGVQD (reference sequence). The CDR3 is 13 amino acids. This chain's CDR3 is CASSNLTDTEAFF. CDR3 bases: TGCGCCAGCAGCAACCTCACGGACACTGAAGCTTTCTTT.

This clone has more than one count but fewer than ten. The V and J genes are TRBV19 and TRBJ2-1, with D unresolved. Per the germline V gene, CDR1 is LNHDA and CDR2 is SQIVND (reference sequence). The CDR3 has 12 residues. Trimming left V 3 bases short and J 4 bases short, with 4 bases between. CDR3 region: CASSIQYNEQFF. DNA of the CDR3: TGTGCCAGTAGTATCCAGTACAATGAGCAGTTCTTC.

This clone was counted once. V gene TRBV30 combines with J gene TRBJ1-2; D is unresolved. Germline V gene data show CDR1 as GTSNPN and CDR2 as SVGIG (reference sequence). V was trimmed by 1 base and J by 4 bases, leaving 19 bases between them. The CDR3 is 16 residues long. CDR3 residues: CAWSARSVGRVYGYTF. CDR3 nucleotides: TGTGCCTGGAGTGCGAGATCTGTTGGTCGAGTCTATGGCTACACCTTC.

In its sample, this clone was seen once. The rearrangement joins TRBV10-2 to TRBJ1-1, with a tentative D call TRBD1 (5 bases). The CDR3 totals 13 residues. CDR1 and CDR2 from the germline V gene are WSHSY and SAAADI. Deletions cut 3 bases from V and 2 bases from J, with 7 bases between. CDR3 sequence (DNA): TGCGCCAGCAGTGAAGGGGTCAACACTGAAGCTTTCTTT. Its protein is CASSEGVNTEAFF.